This is a list of T cell receptor beta chains from one sample in a study of blood T cells in healthy people across ages. TCRdb reprocessed the 5' RACE reads with MiXCR, giving one entry per CDR3 protein. The table shows about a million distinct CDR3 sequences, with more than 30% occurring only once. Sequencing input: blood. All receptors derive from a man between 18 and 35 years old in good health. Each CDR3 is given with its conserved first and last residue. Each record gives: V gene, J gene, D gene, clone size, CDR3 protein, CDR3 DNA. A D gene is named only where the DNA matches it firmly. Only part of the rows carry a size: once, few, many, or a class if the clone is expanded.

>TRBV20-1|TRBJ2-3|.|few
CSGWKPKKGDTQYF
TGCAGTGGATGGAAGCCCAAAAAGGGAGATACGCAGTATTTT
>TRBV2|TRBJ2-3|TRBD1|few
CASSEDRGPGTDTQYF
TGTGCCAGCAGTGAAGACAGGGGGCCCGGCACAGATACGCAGTATTTT
>TRBV7-9|TRBJ2-7|TRBD1|.
CASSWGDREYF
TGTGCCAGCAGCTGGGGGGACAGGGAGTACTTC
>TRBV4-3|TRBJ2-3|.|many
CASSQEMADTQYF
TGCGCCAGCAGCCAAGAAATGGCAGATACGCAGTATTTT
>TRBV12-3/TRBV12-4|TRBJ2-3|TRBD2|few
CASSLSSGVSDTQYF
TGTGCCAGCAGTTTGTCTAGCGGGGTTTCAGATACGCAGTATTTT
>TRBV10-3|TRBJ1-2|.|few
CAISDGNYTF
TGTGCCATCAGTGACGGGAACTACACCTTC
>TRBV4-3|TRBJ1-6|.|.
CASSQEGGRDSPLHF
TGCGCCAGCAGCCAAGAAGGCGGACGGGATTCACCCCTCCACTTT
>TRBV10-3|TRBJ1-4|.|.
CAIRTEATDEKLFF
TGTGCCATCAGGACCGAGGCTACGGATGAAAAACTGTTTTTT
>TRBV4-3|TRBJ1-5|TRBD1|few
CASSQDRDRGDQPQHF
TGCGCCAGCAGCCAAGATCGGGACAGGGGGGATCAGCCCCAGCATTTT
>TRBV6-6|TRBJ1-2|.|few
CASSSASNYGCTF
TGTGCCAGCAGTTCCGCATCTAACTATGGCTGCACCTTC
>TRBV27|TRBJ2-2|.|.
CASTTIQRTANTGELFF
TGTGCCAGCACAACCATTCAGAGGACGGCGAACACCGGGGAGCTGTTTTTT
>TRBV27|TRBJ1-1|TRBD1|few
CASSATQGRTEAFF
TGTGCCAGCAGTGCGACACAGGGGCGGACTGAAGCTTTCTTT
>TRBV3-1|TRBJ1-1|.|.
CASSQVGRGGNTEAFF
TGTGCCAGCAGCCAAGTAGGCAGGGGTGGGAACACTGAAGCTTTCTTT
>TRBV7-2|TRBJ2-7|.|.
CASSQSFRNEQYF
TGTGCCAGCAGCCAAAGTTTCAGAAATGAGCAGTACTTC
>TRBV13|TRBJ1-2|.|few
CASSLELGAAVGYTF
TGTGCCAGCAGCTTAGAATTAGGAGCCGCAGTCGGCTACACCTTC
>TRBV6-1|TRBJ2-7|TRBD1|once
CASSGRGKTYEQYF
TGTGCCAGCTCCGGCAGGGGGAAGACCTACGAGCAGTACTTC
>TRBV5-1|TRBJ2-1|TRBD1|medium-sized
CASGGQESSYNEQFF
TGCGCCAGCGGAGGACAGGAAAGCTCCTACAATGAGCAGTTCTTC
>TRBV20-1|TRBJ1-2|.|.
CSARIGSVAPEGYTF
TGCAGTGCTAGAATCGGGAGTGTGGCCCCGGAGGGCTACACCTTC
>TRBV2|TRBJ1-2|.|.
CASRGQTGRSSYGYTF
TGTGCCAGCAGAGGACAAACAGGGAGGTCCAGCTATGGCTACACCTTC
>TRBV6-5|TRBJ2-3|TRBD1|.
CASHRGQLTDTQYF
TGTGCCAGCCACCGGGGACAGCTTACAGATACGCAGTATTTT
>TRBV6-5|TRBJ1-1|.|few
CASSPVGDAEAFF
TGTGCCAGCAGCCCCGTTGGGGACGCTGAAGCTTTCTTT
>TRBV6-6|TRBJ2-5|TRBD2|few
CASSYDRLAGAKETQYF
TGTGCCAGCAGTTATGATCGGCTAGCGGGGGCCAAGGAGACCCAGTACTTC
>TRBV28|TRBJ2-1|TRBD1|few
CASTRPDRVRNEQFF
TGTGCCAGCACCCGGCCCGACAGGGTGCGAAATGAGCAGTTCTTC